This T cell receptor (beta chain) came from a study of graft-versus-host responses after intestinal transplantation. Across the whole study: Transplant types were multivisceral, liver-intestinal, or isolated intestinal. Once they had received anti-thymocyte globulin induction, all recipients took tacrolimus and steroids for about 3 years. Findings of the study overall: Among circulating GvH clones, peak levels were associated with early post-transplant declines in HvG clones. Investigators detected GvH clones in recipient marrow, with some emerging earlier in ileum or blood.

Germline V gene sequence: CDR1 GTSNPN, CDR2 SVGIG (reference sequence). Trimming took off 2 bases at V and 4 bases at J, with 11 bases between the two ends. This CDR3 region has 13 residues. On this clone: Antigen unknown.

The assay was immunoSEQ multiplex PCR, and TCRdb's table has in-frame clones only and misses some. The data contain some 92,000 clones, over 85% of them seen just once; the ten biggest clones take up about 0.3%. The clonotype comes from a human donor who received an intestinal transplant. Sequenced material: unstimulated CD4+ T cells sorted from spleen or lymph node cells, taken before intestinal transplant. The rearrangement links TRBV30 to TRBJ1-2; D gene uncertain. In DNA form, the CDR3 reads TGTGCCTGGAGTAATGGACCTCTCTATGGCTACACCTTC. Residues: CAWSNGPLYGYTF.